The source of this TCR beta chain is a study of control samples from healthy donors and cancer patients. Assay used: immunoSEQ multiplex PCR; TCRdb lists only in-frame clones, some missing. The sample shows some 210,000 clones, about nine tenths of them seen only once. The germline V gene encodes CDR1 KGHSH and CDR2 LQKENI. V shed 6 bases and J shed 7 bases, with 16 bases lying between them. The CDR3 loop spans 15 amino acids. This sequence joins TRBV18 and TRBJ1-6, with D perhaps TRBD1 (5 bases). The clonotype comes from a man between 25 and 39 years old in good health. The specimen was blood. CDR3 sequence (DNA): TGTGCCAGCTCCCCGATTAGAGACAGAAATTCACCCCTCCACTTT. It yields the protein CASSPIRDRNSPLHF.